This T cell receptor (beta chain) originates from a study of blood T cell repertoires in COVID-19. Study as a whole: T cells, B-cell-depleted T cells, or PBMCs supplied cDNA or gDNA.

Authors' methods: Amplifying reference gene primers gave estimates of nucleated cell counts. Using immunoSEQ multiplex PCR, the repertoire was profiled, and TCRdb retains in-frame clones only, with some absent. V and J calls and clone size are copied from that table; D and trimming were computed from the DNA. The sample lists 90,000 to 140,000 clones, 82% occurring once. The CDR3 extends over 14 amino acids. The V end was cut by 3 bases, the J end by 4 bases, with 13 bases between. Per the germline V gene, CDR1 is SGHDT and CDR2 is YYEEEE. This chain joins TRBV5-6 and TRBJ1-1; D perhaps matches TRBD1 (5 bases). This sequence originates from a woman aged 80 or over with acute or convalescent COVID-19. The sample comprised peripheral blood. CDR3 in amino acids: CASSWGVSGTEAFF. DNA of the CDR3: TGTGCCAGCAGCTGGGGGGTTTCTGGCACTGAAGCTTTCTTT. The complete variable domain, with remaining parts taken from reference TRBV5-6 and TRBJ1-1, reads DAGVTQSPTHLIKTRGQQVTLRCSPKSGHDTVSWYQQALGQGPQFIFQYYEEEERQRGNFPDRFSGHQFPNYSSELNVNALLLGDSALYLCASSWGVSGTEAFFGQGTRLTVV.